These 5 T cell receptor beta chains were all obtained from the same sample, sequenced in a study of T-cell memory formation after mild COVID-19. A single record per CDR3 protein comes from TCRdb applying MiXCR to the 5' RACE reads. The sample consists of roughly 110,000 distinct CDR3 sequences, about a fifth of them appearing once. The sample taken for sequencing was PBMCs or a T cell subset sorted from them (not recorded which). All receptors derive from a man younger than 35 who had mild COVID-19 (a few samples of this study predate the infection). Cell type and time point are not known.

The chain carries TRBV7-3 and TRBJ2-2; 12 bases align to TRBD2. The length of the CDR3 is 18 residues. Losses at the gene ends were 5 bases for V and 6 bases for J; bases not matched to a gene: 13. Germline V CDR1 and CDR2: SGHTA, FQGTGA. CDR3 in DNA: TGTGCCAGCAGCCCCCCCCGAGGCCTAGCGGGGGGGTCCGGGGAGCTGTTTTTT. This encodes CASSPPRGLAGGSGELFF.

A few counts support this clonotype. The chain is built from TRBV5-1 and TRBJ2-4, with D hard to call. Deletions cut 0 bases from V and 0 bases from J, with 7 bases between. The CDR3 runs 15 residues. Germline V lookup: CDR1 SGHRS, CDR2 YFSETQ. In DNA, the CDR3 is TGCGCCAGCAGCTTGGTTCAGCTAGCCAAAAACATTCAGTACTTC. Translation gives CASSLVQLAKNIQYF.

The chain joins TRBV11-2 to TRBJ1-1; D might be TRBD1 (5 bases). From germline, CDR1 is SGHAT and CDR2 FQNNGV. CDR3 size: 12 residues. V lost 10 bases, J lost 1 base, and 10 bases lay in between. In DNA form, the CDR3 reads TGTGCCATTTCGGGGCCGAACACTGAAGCTTTCTTT. Its translation: CAISGPNTEAFF.

This clonotype was counted only a few times. The V gene is TRBV5-1, the J gene TRBJ1-1; D gene unclear. V lost 2 bases to trimming and J lost 3 bases, with 17 bases between them. Germline loops: CDR1 SGHRS, CDR2 YFSETQ. The CDR3 contains 16 residues. CDR3 DNA: TGCGCCAGCAGCTTTTCCGGACTGCCCCGGGACACTGAAGCTTTCTTT. Its translation: CASSFSGLPRDTEAFF.

This clonotype was seen only a few times. The rearrangement joins TRBV7-9 to TRBJ2-5; D is ambiguous. V lost 1 base and J 2 bases, leaving 8 bases between the germline ends. CDR1 SEHNR and CDR2 FQNEAQ come from the germline V gene (reference sequence). This CDR3 comprises 14 residues. CDR3 nucleotide sequence: TGTGCCAGCAGCTTAGTGGTGCCTCAAGAGACCCAGTACTTC. Translation: CASSLVVPQETQYF.